This T cell receptor (beta chain) was sequenced in a study of T cells in Graves' hyperthyroidism and ophthalmopathy. Study-wide results and caveats: Blood held most thyroid clonotypes expanded above 0.001 frequency. A 13 V-J model separated ophthalmopathy from stable hyperthyroidism.

Calling Graves' hyperthyroidism stable meant ophthalmopathy did not progress within 18 months. Pregnant or lactating patients were excluded, as were those with uncontrolled infection or other autoimmune disease. Amplified regions were TCR beta CDR3 sequences from RNA transcripts. When the TCR CDR3 underwent first-round RT-PCR, the HTBI primer set was used. MiXCR, run by TCRdb on the multiplex PCR reads, gives a single entry per CDR3 protein. This sample has around 440,000 distinct CDR3 sequences, with around a sixth found just once. Germline loops: CDR1 DFQATT, CDR2 SNEGSKA (reference sequence). The CDR3 spans 14 residues. With 6 bases removed from V and 3 bases from J, the gap between germline ends came to 16 bases. This clonotype has a handful of counts. Its target is not known.

What was sequenced was blood. The source of this sequence is a woman aged 18-29 years with Graves' hyperthyroidism. V and J are TRBV20-1 and TRBJ2-3; maybe TRBD2 (6 bases). This chain's CDR3 is CSAPTSLGTDTQYF. The CDR3 DNA reads as TGCAGTGCGCCTACTAGCTTAGGGACAGATACGCAGTATTTT.